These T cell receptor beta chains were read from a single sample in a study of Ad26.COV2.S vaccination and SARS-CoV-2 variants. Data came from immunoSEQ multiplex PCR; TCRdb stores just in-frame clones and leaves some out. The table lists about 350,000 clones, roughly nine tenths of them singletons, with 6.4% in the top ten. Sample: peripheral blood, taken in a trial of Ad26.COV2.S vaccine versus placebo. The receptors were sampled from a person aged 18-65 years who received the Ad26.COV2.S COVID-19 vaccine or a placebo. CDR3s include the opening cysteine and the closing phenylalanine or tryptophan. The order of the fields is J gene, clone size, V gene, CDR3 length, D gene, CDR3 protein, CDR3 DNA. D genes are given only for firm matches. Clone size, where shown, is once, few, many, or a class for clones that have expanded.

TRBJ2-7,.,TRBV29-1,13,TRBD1,CSGRTGSSYEQYF,TGCAGCGGTCGGACAGGGAGCTCCTACGAGCAGTACTTC
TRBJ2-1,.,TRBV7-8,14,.,CASSFSQGLGEQFF,TGTGCCAGCAGCTTCTCACAGGGATTAGGTGAGCAGTTCTTC
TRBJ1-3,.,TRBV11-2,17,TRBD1,CASSRDYRGTSGNTIYF,TGTGCCAGCAGCCGTGACTACAGGGGGACCTCTGGAAACACCATATATTTT
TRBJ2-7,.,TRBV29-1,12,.,CSVLGLDREQYF,TGCAGCGTGTTGGGGCTAGACCGAGAGCAGTACTTC
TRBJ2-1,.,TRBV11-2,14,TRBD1,CASSGTGPYNEQFF,TGTGCCAGCAGCGGGACAGGACCCTACAATGAGCAGTTCTTC
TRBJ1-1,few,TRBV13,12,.,CASGEGGTEAFF,TGTGCCAGCGGTGAAGGGGGCACTGAAGCTTTCTTT
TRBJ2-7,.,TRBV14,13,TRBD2,CASSHSGRYEQYF,TGTGCCAGCAGCCATAGCGGGAGATACGAGCAGTACTTC
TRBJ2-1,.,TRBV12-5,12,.,CASGLVQFEQFF,TGTGCTAGTGGTTTGGTACAGTTTGAGCAGTTCTTC
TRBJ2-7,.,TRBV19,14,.,CASSIGTGTYEQYF,TGTGCCAGTAGTATTGGGACCGGCACCTACGAGCAGTACTTC
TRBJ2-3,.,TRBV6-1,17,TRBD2,CASSEAGLAGGWDTQYF,TGTGCCAGCAGTGAAGCCGGACTAGCGGGAGGATGGGATACGCAGTATTTT
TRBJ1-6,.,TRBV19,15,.,CASSISARAQSPLHF,TGTGCCAGTAGTATTTCGGCCAGGGCGCAATCACCCCTCCACTTT
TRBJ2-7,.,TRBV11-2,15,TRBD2,CASSLELAGRYEQYF,TGTGCCAGCAGCTTAGAACTAGCGGGAAGGTACGAGCAGTACTTC
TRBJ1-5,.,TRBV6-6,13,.,CASSYSAYQPQHF,TGTGCCAGCAGTTACTCCGCCTATCAGCCCCAGCATTTT
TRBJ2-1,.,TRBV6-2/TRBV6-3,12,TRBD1,CASSGQGWEQFF,TGTGCCAGCAGCGGACAGGGATGGGAGCAGTTCTTC
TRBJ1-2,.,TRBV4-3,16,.,CASSQVHSLWDYGYTF,TGCGCCAGCAGCCAAGTACATTCTCTTTGGGACTATGGCTACACCTTC
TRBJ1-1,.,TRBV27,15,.,CASSLSPIPNTEAFF,TGTGCCAGCAGTTTATCGCCGATTCCTAACACTGAAGCTTTCTTT
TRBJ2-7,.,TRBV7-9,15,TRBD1,CASSPQGDRGHEQYF,TGTGCCAGCAGCCCCCAAGGGGACAGGGGCCACGAGCAGTACTTC
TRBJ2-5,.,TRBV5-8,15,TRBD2,CASSGGAAGGETQYF,TGTGCCAGCAGCGGGGGTGCAGCGGGGGGAGAGACCCAGTACTTC
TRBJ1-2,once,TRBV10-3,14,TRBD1,CAISELSDRGINTF,TGTGCCATCAGTGAGTTATCGGACAGGGGGATAAACACCTTC
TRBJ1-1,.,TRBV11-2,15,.,CASSYSAGMNTEAFF,TGTGCCAGCAGCTATTCGGCGGGGATGAACACTGAAGCTTTCTTT
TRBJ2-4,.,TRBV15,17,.,CATSRGPVGAAKNIQYF,TGTGCCACCAGCAGAGGGCCCGTGGGGGCGGCCAAAAACATTCAGTACTTC
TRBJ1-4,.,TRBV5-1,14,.,CASSPRGSGEKLFF,TGCGCCAGCAGCCCCAGGGGTAGTGGTGAAAAACTGTTTTTT
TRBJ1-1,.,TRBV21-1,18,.,CASSKRRGGQGSFTEAFF,TGTGCCAGCAGCAAAAGGAGGGGGGGACAGGGTTCCTTCACTGAAGCTTTCTTT
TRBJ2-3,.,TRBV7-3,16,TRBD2,CASNVNRLASTDTQYF,TGTGCCAGCAACGTAAATCGACTAGCGAGCACAGATACGCAGTATTTT
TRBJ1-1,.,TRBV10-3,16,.,CAISESHLRGNTEAFF,TGTGCCATCAGTGAGTCACACCTCAGGGGTAACACTGAAGCTTTCTTT
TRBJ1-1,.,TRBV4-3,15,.,CASSRAGPPDTEAFF,TGCGCCAGCAGCCGAGCCGGGCCTCCGGACACTGAAGCTTTCTTT
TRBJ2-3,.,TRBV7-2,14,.,CASSYQSGTDTQYF,TGTGCCAGCAGCTACCAGAGCGGCACAGATACGCAGTATTTT
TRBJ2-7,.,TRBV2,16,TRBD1,CASSEEETGYYYEQYF,TGTGCCAGCAGTGAAGAGGAGACAGGGTACTACTACGAGCAGTACTTC